This TCR beta chain emerged from a study of blood T cell repertoires in COVID-19. J was trimmed by 5 bases and V by 6 bases; bases with no gene match: 3. Looked up from germline, CDR1 is LNHDA and CDR2 is SQIVND (reference sequence). The CDR3 spans 14 residues. The authors' processing: Scientists estimated how many nucleated cells there were by amplifying reference gene primers. Assay: immunoSEQ multiplex PCR; the TCRdb copy retains only in-frame clones and omits some. Clone size and the V and J calls come from that table; the DNA yielded D and trimming. The table shows about 270,000 clones, with roughly 91% occurring only once. Everyone who took part was about 18 to 90 years old, and they came from 20 to 25 US areas.

This rearrangement joins TRBV19 to TRBJ2-1, with 11 nucleotides matching TRBD2. This TCR derives from a woman in her thirties or forties with acute COVID-19. Specimen: PBMCs or T cells enriched from blood (not recorded which). CDR3 sequence reads: CASSRLAGHNEQFF. The DNA for the CDR3 is TGTGCCAGTAGCCGACTAGCGGGACACAATGAGCAGTTCTTC.